The 13 T cell receptor beta chains below were found in one sample sequenced in a study of blood T cell repertoires in COVID-19. Clones were sequenced by immunoSEQ multiplex PCR, and TCRdb holds only the in-frame ones, with some missing. This sample carries 300,000 or so clones, more than 75% of them seen once, and the ten largest clones take under 2%. What was sequenced was peripheral blood. Receptors originate from a woman aged 50 to 60 with acute or convalescent COVID-19.

V usage is TRBV2 and J usage is TRBJ2-7; TRBD1 agrees at 8 bases. The germline CDR1 and CDR2 sequences are SNHLY and FYNNEI. With V trimmed by 0 bases and J by 7 bases, 8 bases remained unmatched. The CDR3 is made up of 15 amino acids. Written as DNA, the CDR3 is TGTGCCAGCAGTGAAGCATCCTGGACAGGGCGGGAGCAGTACTTC. The encoded protein is CASSEASWTGREQYF.

J is TRBJ1-1 and V is TRBV15; D ambiguous. The CDR3 runs to 14 residues. Deletions cut 5 bases from V and 4 bases from J, with 14 bases between. Per the germline V gene, CDR1 is LNHNV and CDR2 is YYDKDF (reference sequence). CDR3 sequence (DNA): TGTGCCACCAGCGGGAGGTTACTGAGCACTGAAGCTTTCTTT. Its translation is CATSGRLLSTEAFF.

This chain uses TRBV11-3 with TRBJ2-1, with 10 bases identical to TRBD2. Per the germline V gene, CDR1 is SGHNT and CDR2 is YENEEA. V shed 5 bases and J 2 bases; nucleotides not matched to a gene: 9. The CDR3 sequence is 17 residues long. CDR3 amino acids: CASSKATLAGAYNEQFF. The CDR3 nucleotides read TGTGCCAGCAGCAAAGCCACTCTAGCGGGAGCCTACAATGAGCAGTTCTTC.

The CDR3 DNA is TGTGCCAGCAGTTCGACAGGGGGCTGGGCAGATACGCAGTATTTT. Its translation is CASSSTGGWADTQYF. The rearrangement links TRBV27 to TRBJ2-3; 10 bases align to TRBD1. The ends lost 4 bases at V and 4 bases at J; junction bases unmatched: 5. Germline CDR1 is MNHEY and CDR2 is SMNVEV (reference sequence). This CDR3 spans 15 amino acids.

This clone appeared once. V gene TRBV6-6 combines with J gene TRBJ2-7, with D possibly being TRBD1 (6 bases). This CDR3 comprises 13 residues. The V and J ends lost 3 bases and 6 bases respectively, with 12 bases between them. Germline V gene data show CDR1 as MNHNY and CDR2 as SVGAGI (reference sequence). The chain's CDR3 is CASSYIQGSEQYF. The CDR3 nucleotides read TGTGCCAGCAGTTATATACAGGGAAGCGAGCAGTACTTC.

This clone was seen once. The chain uses TRBV7-3 and TRBJ1-1, with 8 bases fitting TRBD1. CDR3 length: 14 residues. Germline CDR1 reads SGHTA; CDR2 reads FQGTGA. After removal of 4 bases from V and 6 bases from J, the junction contained 7 bases not matched to a gene. For the CDR3, the DNA is TGTGCCAGCAGCTCCAGGGGGCCAGGCGCTGAAGCTTTCTTT. The encoded protein is CASSSRGPGAEAFF.

This clone was recorded only once. The chain employs TRBV6-5 and TRBJ1-2; D is unresolved. The CDR3 runs to 12 residues. Germline values: CDR1 MNHEY, CDR2 SVGAGI. V was clipped by 7 bases and J by 7 bases, with 13 bases between them. The CDR3 protein is CASKRTAGGYTF. In DNA form, the CDR3 reads TGTGCCAGCAAACGGACGGCGGGTGGCTACACCTTC.

This chain joins TRBV7-9 and TRBJ2-7, with 8 bases identical to TRBD2. The CDR3 sequence is 13 residues long. From germline, CDR1 is SEHNR and CDR2 FQNEAQ (reference sequence). Trimming removed 2 bases from V and 4 bases from J; junction bases left unmatched: 1. CDR3 DNA sequence: TGTGCCAGCAGCTTAAGCGGGAGTTACGAGCAGTACTTC. It encodes CASSLSGSYEQYF.

The V and J genes are TRBV5-1 and TRBJ2-1; a weak D match, TRBD2 (5 bases). Trimming removed 3 bases from V and 7 bases from J, with 17 bases in between. The CDR3 loop spans 15 amino acids. Germline CDR1 and CDR2: SGHRS and YFSETQ. CDR3 in DNA: TGCGCCAGCAGCTCCGACCCGGGATCTCGTAATGAGCAGTTCTTC. Amino acids: CASSSDPGSRNEQFF.

The chain couples TRBV4-3 to TRBJ2-3; maybe TRBD1 (5 bases). Trimming cost V 1 base and J 1 base, with 12 bases left between them. Germline CDR1 LGHNA, CDR2 YSLEER. The CDR3 runs to 16 residues. The CDR3 DNA is TGCGCCAGCAGCCAAGTCCCAGGGTCTCGCACAGATACGCAGTATTTT. Translating gives CASSQVPGSRTDTQYF.

The V gene is TRBV30, the J gene TRBJ2-1; no clear D. The CDR3 totals 10 residues. Trimming took off 2 bases at V and 6 bases at J, with 2 bases between the two ends. Germline V lookup: CDR1 GTSNPN, CDR2 SVGIG (reference sequence). The CDR3 DNA follows: TGTGCCTGGAGTCTCAATGAGCAGTTCTTC. It specifies CAWSLNEQFF.

V is TRBV27 and J is TRBJ2-3; 10 bases are a match to TRBD2. Losses at the gene ends were 4 bases for V and 3 bases for J; bases not matched to a gene: 7. Germline V gene data show CDR1 as MNHEY and CDR2 as SMNVEV (reference sequence). This CDR3 is built from 16 residues. CDR3: CASSSLLAGVTDTQYF. The CDR3 nucleotides are TGTGCCAGCAGTTCCCTTCTAGCGGGAGTAACAGATACGCAGTATTTT.

This clone was picked up one time. The rearrangement links TRBV6-5 to TRBJ2-7; 10 bases map to TRBD1. This CDR3 comprises 15 residues. Per germline, CDR1 MNHEY and CDR2 SVGAGI. Unmatched junction bases numbered 5, after V lost 0 bases and J lost 6 bases. CDR3: CASSYSGQGNLEQYF. The CDR3 DNA reads TGTGCCAGCAGTTACTCGGGACAGGGGAATCTCGAGCAGTACTTC.